A selection of T cell receptor beta chains follows, all from one sample in a study of Ad26.COV2.S vaccination and SARS-CoV-2 variants. Libraries were prepared by immunoSEQ multiplex PCR; TCRdb keeps only in-frame clonotypes and omits some of them. The sample contains approximately 300,000 clones, more than 70% of which appear only once. The sample in question was peripheral blood, obtained in a trial of Ad26.COV2.S vaccine versus placebo. The receptors were sampled from a person between 18 and 59 years old who received the Ad26.COV2.S COVID-19 vaccine or a placebo. Each CDR3 is given without its conserved first and last residue. The order of the fields is CDR3 protein, D gene, V gene, CDR3 length. The D gene is left open where the match is weak.

CDR3 protein: ASTPDGNNQPQH
D gene: NA
V gene: TRBV4-1
CDR3 length: 12

CDR3 protein: ASSFRDRGYGNTIY
D gene: TRBD1
V gene: TRBV5-4
CDR3 length: 14

CDR3 protein: ASSRLQEAYEQY
D gene: NA
V gene: TRBV21-1
CDR3 length: 12

CDR3 protein: ASSQLGLAGGVRNEQF
D gene: TRBD2
V gene: TRBV4-2
CDR3 length: 16

CDR3 protein: ASSIQSTDTQY
D gene: NA
V gene: TRBV19
CDR3 length: 11

CDR3 protein: ASSLWGSYNSPLH
D gene: NA
V gene: TRBV5-1
CDR3 length: 13

CDR3 protein: ASSGQGARFNYNSPLH
D gene: TRBD1
V gene: TRBV2
CDR3 length: 16

CDR3 protein: ASSLTNEETQY
D gene: NA
V gene: TRBV5-4
CDR3 length: 11

CDR3 protein: ASSFLRGGLYEQY
D gene: NA
V gene: TRBV3-1/TRBV3-2
CDR3 length: 13

CDR3 protein: ASKNSNQPQH
D gene: NA
V gene: TRBV2
CDR3 length: 10

CDR3 protein: ANGQGYGYT
D gene: TRBD1
V gene: TRBV6-5
CDR3 length: 9

CDR3 protein: ASSRDLQETQY
D gene: NA
V gene: TRBV7-2
CDR3 length: 11

CDR3 protein: ASSSGQGGYT
D gene: TRBD1
V gene: TRBV7-3
CDR3 length: 10

CDR3 protein: ASSARGDTNYQETQY
D gene: NA
V gene: TRBV9
CDR3 length: 15

CDR3 protein: ASSLWGATEAF
D gene: NA
V gene: TRBV7-8
CDR3 length: 11

CDR3 protein: ASSRNIPQVRLY
D gene: NA
V gene: TRBV6-2/TRBV6-3
CDR3 length: 12

CDR3 protein: ASSIVGVNQPQH
D gene: NA
V gene: TRBV19
CDR3 length: 12

CDR3 protein: ASSLSGQETQY
D gene: NA
V gene: TRBV7-3
CDR3 length: 11

CDR3 protein: ASSWTGSTYGYT
D gene: TRBD1
V gene: TRBV6-5
CDR3 length: 12

CDR3 protein: AASRKGVTDTQY
D gene: NA
V gene: TRBV5-1
CDR3 length: 12

CDR3 protein: ASTPQRQNNSPLH
D gene: NA
V gene: TRBV7-9
CDR3 length: 13

CDR3 protein: ASSLKGGGYNEQF
D gene: NA
V gene: TRBV5-4
CDR3 length: 13

CDR3 protein: ASRRASTRIEEAF
D gene: NA
V gene: TRBV18
CDR3 length: 13

CDR3 protein: ASSSRGSGNTIY
D gene: NA
V gene: TRBV11-2
CDR3 length: 12

CDR3 protein: ASSERQSTDTQY
D gene: NA
V gene: TRBV2
CDR3 length: 12

CDR3 protein: ASSPLEGGGNQPQH
D gene: NA
V gene: TRBV7-3
CDR3 length: 14

CDR3 protein: ASSFRGVDSYNEQF
D gene: TRBD2
V gene: TRBV6-2/TRBV6-3
CDR3 length: 14

CDR3 protein: ARTGRWTDTQY
D gene: NA
V gene: TRBV7-3
CDR3 length: 11

CDR3 protein: ASSGEGDSPLH
D gene: NA
V gene: TRBV2
CDR3 length: 11

CDR3 protein: ASSYAGTGNGNTIY
D gene: TRBD1
V gene: TRBV6-7
CDR3 length: 14

CDR3 protein: ASSYLQGSGYT
D gene: NA
V gene: TRBV6-5
CDR3 length: 11

CDR3 protein: ASSQQGNEQY
D gene: NA
V gene: TRBV7-9
CDR3 length: 10

CDR3 protein: ASSPQNGWATNEKLF
D gene: NA
V gene: TRBV7-9
CDR3 length: 15

CDR3 protein: ASSDFRASGSYNEQF
D gene: TRBD2
V gene: TRBV25-1
CDR3 length: 15

CDR3 protein: ASSAPGHLSYNEQF
D gene: NA
V gene: TRBV5-6
CDR3 length: 14

CDR3 protein: ASTLAGASYYNEQF
D gene: TRBD2
V gene: TRBV5-1
CDR3 length: 14

CDR3 protein: ASSLSRQGSYEKLF
D gene: TRBD1
V gene: TRBV13
CDR3 length: 14

CDR3 protein: ASSLETGSNQPQH
D gene: TRBD1
V gene: TRBV18
CDR3 length: 13

CDR3 protein: ASSQSVKGRAIYEQY
D gene: NA
V gene: TRBV4-1
CDR3 length: 15

CDR3 protein: ASSPGARGTSGANVLT
D gene: NA
V gene: TRBV18
CDR3 length: 16